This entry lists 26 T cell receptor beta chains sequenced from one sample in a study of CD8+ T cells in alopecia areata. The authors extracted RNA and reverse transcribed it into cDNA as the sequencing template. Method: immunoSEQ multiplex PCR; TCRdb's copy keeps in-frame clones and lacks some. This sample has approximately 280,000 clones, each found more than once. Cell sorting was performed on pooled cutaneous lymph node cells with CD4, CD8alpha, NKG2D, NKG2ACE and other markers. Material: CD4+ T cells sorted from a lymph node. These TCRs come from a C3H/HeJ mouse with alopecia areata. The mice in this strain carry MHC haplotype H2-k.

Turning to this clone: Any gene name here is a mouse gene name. CDR3 sequence reads: CASSDDRGHTGQLYF. Incomplete CDR3 DNA: TGTGCCAGCAGTGATGACAGGGGGCACACCGGG. The chain links TRBV13-3 to TRBJ2-2; the match to TRBD1 covers 9 bases. The observed sequence ends 4 residues before the CDR3 terminus, with the missing tail filled in from the germline J gene. Losses at the gene ends were 0 bases for V and 3 bases for J; bases not matched to a gene: 0. Per the germline V gene, CDR1 is NNHDY and CDR2 is SYVADS. The CDR3 totals 15 residues.

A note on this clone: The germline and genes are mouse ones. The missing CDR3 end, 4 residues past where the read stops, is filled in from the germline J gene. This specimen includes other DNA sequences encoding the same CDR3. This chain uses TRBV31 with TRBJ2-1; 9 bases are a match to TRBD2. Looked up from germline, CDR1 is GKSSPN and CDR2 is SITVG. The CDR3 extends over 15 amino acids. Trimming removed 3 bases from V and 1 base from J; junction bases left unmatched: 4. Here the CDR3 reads CAWSLDWGNYAEQFF. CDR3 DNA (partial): TGTGCCTGGAGCCTCGACTGGGGGAACTATGCT.

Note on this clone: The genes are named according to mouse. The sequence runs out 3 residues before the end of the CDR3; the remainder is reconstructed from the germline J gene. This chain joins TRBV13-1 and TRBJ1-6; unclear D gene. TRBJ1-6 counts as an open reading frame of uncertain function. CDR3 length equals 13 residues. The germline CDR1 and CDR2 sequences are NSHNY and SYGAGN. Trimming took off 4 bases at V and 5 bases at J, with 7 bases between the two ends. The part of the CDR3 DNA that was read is TGTGCCAGCAGTCAAAAAAATAATTCGCCC. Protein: CASSQKNNSP. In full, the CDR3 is CASSQKNNSPLYF.

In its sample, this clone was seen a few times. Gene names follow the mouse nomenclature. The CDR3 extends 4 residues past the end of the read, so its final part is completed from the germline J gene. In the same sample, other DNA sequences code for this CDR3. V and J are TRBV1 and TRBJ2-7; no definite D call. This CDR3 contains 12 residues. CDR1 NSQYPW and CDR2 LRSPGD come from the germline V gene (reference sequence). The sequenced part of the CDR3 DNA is TGCACCTGCAGTGACAGAAATTAT. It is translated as CTCSDRNY. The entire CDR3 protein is CTCSDRNYEQYF.

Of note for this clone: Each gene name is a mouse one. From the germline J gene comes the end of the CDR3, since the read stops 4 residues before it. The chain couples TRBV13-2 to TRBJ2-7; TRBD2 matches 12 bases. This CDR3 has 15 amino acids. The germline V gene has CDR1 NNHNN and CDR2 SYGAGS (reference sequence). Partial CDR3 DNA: TGTGCCAGCGGTGAACGGGACTGGGGGGATTAT. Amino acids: CASGERDWGDY. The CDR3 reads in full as CASGERDWGDYEQYF.

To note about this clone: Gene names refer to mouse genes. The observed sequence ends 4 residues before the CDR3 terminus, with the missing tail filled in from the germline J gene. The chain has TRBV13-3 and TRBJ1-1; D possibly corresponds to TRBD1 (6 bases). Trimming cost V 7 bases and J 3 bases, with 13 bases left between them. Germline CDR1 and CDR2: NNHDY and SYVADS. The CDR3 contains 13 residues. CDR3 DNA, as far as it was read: TGTGCCAGCGGCCGGGACAAATACACA. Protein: CASGRDKYT. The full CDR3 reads CASGRDKYTEVFF.

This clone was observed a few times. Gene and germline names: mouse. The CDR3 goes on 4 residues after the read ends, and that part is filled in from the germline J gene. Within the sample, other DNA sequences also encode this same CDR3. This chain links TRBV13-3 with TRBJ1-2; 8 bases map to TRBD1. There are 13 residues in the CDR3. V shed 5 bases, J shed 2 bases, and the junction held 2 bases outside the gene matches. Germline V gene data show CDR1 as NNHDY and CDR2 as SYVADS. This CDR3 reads CASRRDRNSDYTF. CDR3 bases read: TGTGCCAGCAGGAGGGACAGGAACTCC.

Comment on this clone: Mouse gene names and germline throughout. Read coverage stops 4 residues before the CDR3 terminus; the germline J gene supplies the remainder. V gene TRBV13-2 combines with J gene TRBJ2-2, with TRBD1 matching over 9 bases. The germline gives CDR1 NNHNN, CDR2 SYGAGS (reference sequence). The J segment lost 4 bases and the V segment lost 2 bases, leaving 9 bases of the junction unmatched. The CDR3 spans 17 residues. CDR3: CASGELGQGRGTGQLYF. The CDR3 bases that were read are TGTGCCAGCGGTGAACTGGGACAGGGAAGGGGCACCGGG.

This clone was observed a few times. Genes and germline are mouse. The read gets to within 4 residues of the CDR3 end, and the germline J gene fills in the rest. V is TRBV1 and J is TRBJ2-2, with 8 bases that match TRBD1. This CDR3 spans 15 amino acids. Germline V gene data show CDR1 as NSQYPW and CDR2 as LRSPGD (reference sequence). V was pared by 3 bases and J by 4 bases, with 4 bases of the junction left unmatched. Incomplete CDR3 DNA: TGCACCTGCAGTGCCAGGGGGCAGGGCACCGGG. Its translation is CTCSARGQGTG. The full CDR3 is CTCSARGQGTGQLYF.

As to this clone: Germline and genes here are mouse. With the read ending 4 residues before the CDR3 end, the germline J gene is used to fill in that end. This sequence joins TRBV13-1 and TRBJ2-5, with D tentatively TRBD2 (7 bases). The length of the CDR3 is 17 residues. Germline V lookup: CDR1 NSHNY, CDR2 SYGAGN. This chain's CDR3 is CASSDARGARGRDTQYF. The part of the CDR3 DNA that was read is TGTGCCAGCAGTGATGCGAGGGGGGCGCGCGGGAGAGAC.

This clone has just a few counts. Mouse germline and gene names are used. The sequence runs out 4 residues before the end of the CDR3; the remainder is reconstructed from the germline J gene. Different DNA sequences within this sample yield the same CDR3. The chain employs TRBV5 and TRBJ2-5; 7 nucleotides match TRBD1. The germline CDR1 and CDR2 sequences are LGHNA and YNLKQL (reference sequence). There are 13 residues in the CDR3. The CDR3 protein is CASSPTGVDTQYF. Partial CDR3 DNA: TGTGCCAGCAGCCCAACAGGGGTAGAC.

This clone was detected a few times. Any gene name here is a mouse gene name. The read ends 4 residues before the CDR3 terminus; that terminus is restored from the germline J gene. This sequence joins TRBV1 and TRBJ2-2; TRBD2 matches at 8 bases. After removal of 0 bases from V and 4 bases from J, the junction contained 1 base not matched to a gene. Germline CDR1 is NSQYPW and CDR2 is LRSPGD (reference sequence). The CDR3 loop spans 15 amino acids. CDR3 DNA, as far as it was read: TGCACCTGCAGTGCAGACTGGGGGGTCACCGGG. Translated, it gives CTCSADWGVTG. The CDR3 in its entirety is CTCSADWGVTGQLYF.

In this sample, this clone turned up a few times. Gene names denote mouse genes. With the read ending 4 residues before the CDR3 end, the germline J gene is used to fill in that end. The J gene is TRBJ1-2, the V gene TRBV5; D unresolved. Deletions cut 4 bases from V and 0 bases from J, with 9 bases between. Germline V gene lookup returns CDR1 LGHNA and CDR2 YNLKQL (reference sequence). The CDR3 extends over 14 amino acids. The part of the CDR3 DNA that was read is TGTGCCAGCAGCCCGACAAATTCAAACTCC. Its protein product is CASSPTNSNS. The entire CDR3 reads CASSPTNSNSDYTF.

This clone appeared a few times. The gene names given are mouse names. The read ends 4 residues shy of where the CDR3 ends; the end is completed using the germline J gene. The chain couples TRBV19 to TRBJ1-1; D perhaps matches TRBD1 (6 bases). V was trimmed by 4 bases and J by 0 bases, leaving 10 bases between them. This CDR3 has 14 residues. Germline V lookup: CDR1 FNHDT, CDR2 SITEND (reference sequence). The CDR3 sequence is CASSLQGTNTEVFF. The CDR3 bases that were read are TGTGCCAGCAGTCTCCAGGGGACAAACACA. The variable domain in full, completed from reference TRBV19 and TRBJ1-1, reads GGIITQTPKFLIGQEGQKLTLKCQQNFNHDTMYWYRQDSGKGLRLIYYSITENDLQKGDLSEGYDASREKKSSFSLTVTSAQKNEMAVFLCASSLQGTNTEVFFGKGTRLTVV.

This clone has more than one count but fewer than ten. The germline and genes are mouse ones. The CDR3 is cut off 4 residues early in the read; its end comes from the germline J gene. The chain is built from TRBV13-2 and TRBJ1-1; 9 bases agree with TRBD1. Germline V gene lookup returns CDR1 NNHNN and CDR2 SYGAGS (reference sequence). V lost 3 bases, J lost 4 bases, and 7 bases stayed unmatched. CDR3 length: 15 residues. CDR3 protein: CASGGGGTGSTEVFF. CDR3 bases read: TGTGCCAGCGGTGGAGGAGGGACAGGGTCCACA.

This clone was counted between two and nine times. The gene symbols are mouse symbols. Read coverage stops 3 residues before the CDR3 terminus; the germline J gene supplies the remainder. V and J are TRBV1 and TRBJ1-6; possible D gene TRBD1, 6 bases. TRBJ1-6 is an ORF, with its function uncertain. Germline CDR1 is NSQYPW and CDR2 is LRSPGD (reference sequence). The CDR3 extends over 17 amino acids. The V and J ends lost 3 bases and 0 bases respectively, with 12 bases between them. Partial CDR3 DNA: TGCACCTGCAGTGCGCCGGGACAAGATTCCTATAATTCGCCC. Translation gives CTCSAPGQDSYNSP. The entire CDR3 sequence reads CTCSAPGQDSYNSPLYF.

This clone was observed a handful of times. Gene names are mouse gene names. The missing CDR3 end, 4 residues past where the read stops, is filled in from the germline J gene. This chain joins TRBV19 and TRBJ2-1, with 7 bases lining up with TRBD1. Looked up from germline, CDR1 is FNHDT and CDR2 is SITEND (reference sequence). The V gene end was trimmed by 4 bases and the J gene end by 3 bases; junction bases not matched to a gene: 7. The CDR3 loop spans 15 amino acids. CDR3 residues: CASSPGPGGYAEQFF. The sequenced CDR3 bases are TGTGCCAGCAGTCCCGGGCCAGGGGGCTATGCT.

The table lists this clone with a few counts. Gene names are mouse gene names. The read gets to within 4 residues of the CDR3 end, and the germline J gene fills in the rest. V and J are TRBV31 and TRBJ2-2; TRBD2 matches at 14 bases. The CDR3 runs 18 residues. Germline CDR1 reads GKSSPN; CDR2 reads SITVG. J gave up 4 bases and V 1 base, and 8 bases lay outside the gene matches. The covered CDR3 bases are TGTGCCTGGAGTCCCCTCCGGGACTGGGGGGGCCCCACCGGG. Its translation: CAWSPLRDWGGPTG. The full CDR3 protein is CAWSPLRDWGGPTGQLYF.

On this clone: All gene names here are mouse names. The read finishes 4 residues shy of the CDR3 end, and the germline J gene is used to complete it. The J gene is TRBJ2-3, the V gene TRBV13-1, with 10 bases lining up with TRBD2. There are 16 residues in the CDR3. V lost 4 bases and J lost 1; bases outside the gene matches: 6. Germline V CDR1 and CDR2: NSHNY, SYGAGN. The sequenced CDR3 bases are TGTGCCAGCAGTCCAGACTGGGGGGATGGTGCAGAA. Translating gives CASSPDWGDGAE. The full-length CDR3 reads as CASSPDWGDGAETLYF.

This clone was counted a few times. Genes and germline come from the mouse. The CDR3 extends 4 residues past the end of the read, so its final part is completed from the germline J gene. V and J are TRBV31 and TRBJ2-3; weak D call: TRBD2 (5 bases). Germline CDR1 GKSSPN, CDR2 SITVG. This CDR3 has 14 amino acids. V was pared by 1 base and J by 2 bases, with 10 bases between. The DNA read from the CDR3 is TGTGCCTGGAGTCGAGGACTTCCTGCAGAA. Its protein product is CAWSRGLPAE. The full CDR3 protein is CAWSRGLPAETLYF. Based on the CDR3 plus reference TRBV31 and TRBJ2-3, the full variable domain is AQTIHQWPVAEIKAVGSPLSLGCTIKGKSSPNLYWYWQATGGTLQQLFYSITVGQVESVVQLNLSASRPKDDQFILSTEKLLLSHSGFYLCAWSRGLPAETLYFGSGTRLTVL.

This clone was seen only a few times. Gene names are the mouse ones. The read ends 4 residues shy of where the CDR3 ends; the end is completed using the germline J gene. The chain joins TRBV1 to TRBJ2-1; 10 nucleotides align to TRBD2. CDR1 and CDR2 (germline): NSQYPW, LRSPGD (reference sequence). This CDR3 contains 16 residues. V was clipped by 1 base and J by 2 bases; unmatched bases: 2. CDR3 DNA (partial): TGCACCTGCAGTGCAGCCACTGGGGGGGACTATGCT. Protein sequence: CTCSAATGGDYA. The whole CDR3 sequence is CTCSAATGGDYAEQFF. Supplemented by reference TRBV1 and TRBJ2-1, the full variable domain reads VTLLEQNPRWRLVPRGQAVNLRCILKNSQYPWMSWYQQDLQKQLQWLFTLRSPGDKEVKSLPGADYLATRVTDTELRLQVANMSQGRTLYCTCSAATGGDYAEQFFGPGTRLTVL.

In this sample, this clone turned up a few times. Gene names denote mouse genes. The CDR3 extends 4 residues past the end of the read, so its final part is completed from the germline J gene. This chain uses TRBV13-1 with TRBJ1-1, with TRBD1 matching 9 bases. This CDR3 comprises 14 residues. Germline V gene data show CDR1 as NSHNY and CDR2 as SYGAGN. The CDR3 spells CASRGPGTGTEVFF. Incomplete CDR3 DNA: TGTGCCAGCAGAGGTCCCGGGACAGGGACA.

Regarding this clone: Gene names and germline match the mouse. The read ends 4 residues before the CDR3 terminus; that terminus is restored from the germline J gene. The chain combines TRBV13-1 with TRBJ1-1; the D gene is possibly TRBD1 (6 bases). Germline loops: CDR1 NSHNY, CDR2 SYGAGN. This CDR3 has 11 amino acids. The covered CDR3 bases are TGTGCCAGCCGGGACAATACA. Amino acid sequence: CASRDNT. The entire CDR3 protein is CASRDNTEVFF.

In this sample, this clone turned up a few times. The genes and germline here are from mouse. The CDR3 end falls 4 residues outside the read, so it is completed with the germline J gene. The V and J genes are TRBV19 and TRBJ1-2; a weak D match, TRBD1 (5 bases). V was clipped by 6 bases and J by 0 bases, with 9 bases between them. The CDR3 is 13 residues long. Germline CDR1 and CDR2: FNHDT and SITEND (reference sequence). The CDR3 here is CASTDKSNSDYTF. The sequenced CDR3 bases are TGTGCCAGCACGGACAAATCAAACTCC.

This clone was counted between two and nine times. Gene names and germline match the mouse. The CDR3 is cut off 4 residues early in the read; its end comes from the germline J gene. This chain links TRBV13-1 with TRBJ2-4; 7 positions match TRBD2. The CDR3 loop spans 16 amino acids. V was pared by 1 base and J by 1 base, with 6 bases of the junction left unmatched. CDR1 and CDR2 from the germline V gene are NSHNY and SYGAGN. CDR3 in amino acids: CASSDRAGGGQNTLYF. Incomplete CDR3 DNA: TGTGCCAGCAGTGATAGGGCTGGGGGTGGTCAAAAC.

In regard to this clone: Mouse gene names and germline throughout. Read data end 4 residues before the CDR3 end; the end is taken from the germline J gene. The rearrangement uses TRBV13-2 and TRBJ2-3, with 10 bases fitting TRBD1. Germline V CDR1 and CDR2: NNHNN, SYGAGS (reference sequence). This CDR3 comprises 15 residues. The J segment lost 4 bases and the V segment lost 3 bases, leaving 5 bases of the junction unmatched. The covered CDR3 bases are TGTGCCAGCGGTGCCCCGGGACAGGGGACAGAA. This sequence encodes CASGAPGQGTE. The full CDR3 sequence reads CASGAPGQGTETLYF.